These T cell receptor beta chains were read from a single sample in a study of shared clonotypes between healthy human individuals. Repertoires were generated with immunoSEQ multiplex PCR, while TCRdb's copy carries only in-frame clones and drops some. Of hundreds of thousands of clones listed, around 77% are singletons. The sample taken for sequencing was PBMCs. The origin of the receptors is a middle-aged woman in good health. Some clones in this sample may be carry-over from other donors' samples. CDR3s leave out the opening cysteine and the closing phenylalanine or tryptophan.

CDR3aa: ASRTDRGGEQF
j_gene: TRBJ2-1
v_gene: TRBV2

CDR3aa: ASSDFHKQGVGQPQH
j_gene: TRBJ1-5
v_gene: TRBV6-4

CDR3aa: ASSTGTHYWGGANVLT
j_gene: TRBJ2-6
v_gene: TRBV7-2

CDR3aa: ASSVGELEPQH
j_gene: TRBJ1-5
v_gene: TRBV9

CDR3aa: ASSQSSGRGAYEQY
j_gene: TRBJ2-7
v_gene: TRBV4-1

CDR3aa: ASSAGTDPYEQY
j_gene: TRBJ2-7
v_gene: TRBV9

CDR3aa: ASSFRGRGNYGYT
j_gene: TRBJ1-2
v_gene: TRBV27

CDR3aa: ASSQEGLERELDNEQF
j_gene: TRBJ2-1
v_gene: TRBV4-1

CDR3aa: ASSSPTSGSYEQY
j_gene: TRBJ2-7
v_gene: TRBV9

CDR3aa: ASSSTRGAQQF
j_gene: TRBJ2-1
v_gene: TRBV6-5

CDR3aa: ASSKEDEQY
j_gene: TRBJ2-7
v_gene: TRBV21-1

CDR3aa: ASSQGLAEVYEQY
j_gene: TRBJ2-7
v_gene: TRBV7-2

CDR3aa: ATSARPVGRDTQY
j_gene: TRBJ2-3
v_gene: TRBV15

CDR3aa: ASSPGTGGWYEQY
j_gene: TRBJ2-7
v_gene: TRBV27

CDR3aa: ASSDGLLTDTQY
j_gene: TRBJ2-3
v_gene: TRBV7-2

CDR3aa: ASSFLWDRGSVNTEAF
j_gene: TRBJ1-1
v_gene: TRBV7-6

CDR3aa: ASSFLPVNTEAF
j_gene: TRBJ1-1
v_gene: TRBV28

CDR3aa: AAKQSGEGNEQY
j_gene: TRBJ2-7
v_gene: TRBV6-5

CDR3aa: ASSLSGSPGLF
j_gene: TRBJ2-1
v_gene: TRBV7-2

CDR3aa: ASSQDGKGGWETQY
j_gene: TRBJ2-5
v_gene: TRBV4-3

CDR3aa: ASSPLYSYNEQF
j_gene: TRBJ2-1
v_gene: TRBV18

CDR3aa: ASRTSGNYEQY
j_gene: TRBJ2-7
v_gene: TRBV10-2

CDR3aa: AIRDSDTQY
j_gene: TRBJ2-3
v_gene: TRBV10-3

CDR3aa: ASSLDSMGEQY
j_gene: TRBJ2-7
v_gene: TRBV7-9

CDR3aa: ASSGDRANTGELF
j_gene: TRBJ2-2
v_gene: TRBV2

CDR3aa: ASSLDRTTNEKLF
j_gene: TRBJ1-4
v_gene: TRBV7-2

CDR3aa: ASSIAAGGQAF
j_gene: TRBJ1-1
v_gene: TRBV19

CDR3aa: ASSLRGRGQDSQPQH
j_gene: TRBJ1-5
v_gene: TRBV7-2

CDR3aa: ASKIQGGLYEQY
j_gene: TRBJ2-7
v_gene: TRBV2

CDR3aa: ASSFLGGRNTEAF
j_gene: TRBJ1-1
v_gene: TRBV7-2

CDR3aa: ASTLGTSDIHEQY
j_gene: TRBJ2-7
v_gene: TRBV11-2